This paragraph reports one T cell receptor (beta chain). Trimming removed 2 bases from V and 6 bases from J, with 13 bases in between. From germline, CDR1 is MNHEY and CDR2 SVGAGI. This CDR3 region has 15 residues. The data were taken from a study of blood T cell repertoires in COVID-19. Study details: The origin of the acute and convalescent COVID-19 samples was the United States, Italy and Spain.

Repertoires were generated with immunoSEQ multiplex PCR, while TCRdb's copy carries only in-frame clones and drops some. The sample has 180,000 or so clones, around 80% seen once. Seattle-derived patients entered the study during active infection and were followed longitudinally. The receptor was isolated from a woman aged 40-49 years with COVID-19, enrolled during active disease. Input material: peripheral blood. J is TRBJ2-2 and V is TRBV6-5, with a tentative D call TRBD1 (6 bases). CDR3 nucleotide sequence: TGTGCCAGCAGTTACAGGGGGATTCTCCCCGGGGAGCTGTTTTTT. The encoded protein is CASSYRGILPGELFF.